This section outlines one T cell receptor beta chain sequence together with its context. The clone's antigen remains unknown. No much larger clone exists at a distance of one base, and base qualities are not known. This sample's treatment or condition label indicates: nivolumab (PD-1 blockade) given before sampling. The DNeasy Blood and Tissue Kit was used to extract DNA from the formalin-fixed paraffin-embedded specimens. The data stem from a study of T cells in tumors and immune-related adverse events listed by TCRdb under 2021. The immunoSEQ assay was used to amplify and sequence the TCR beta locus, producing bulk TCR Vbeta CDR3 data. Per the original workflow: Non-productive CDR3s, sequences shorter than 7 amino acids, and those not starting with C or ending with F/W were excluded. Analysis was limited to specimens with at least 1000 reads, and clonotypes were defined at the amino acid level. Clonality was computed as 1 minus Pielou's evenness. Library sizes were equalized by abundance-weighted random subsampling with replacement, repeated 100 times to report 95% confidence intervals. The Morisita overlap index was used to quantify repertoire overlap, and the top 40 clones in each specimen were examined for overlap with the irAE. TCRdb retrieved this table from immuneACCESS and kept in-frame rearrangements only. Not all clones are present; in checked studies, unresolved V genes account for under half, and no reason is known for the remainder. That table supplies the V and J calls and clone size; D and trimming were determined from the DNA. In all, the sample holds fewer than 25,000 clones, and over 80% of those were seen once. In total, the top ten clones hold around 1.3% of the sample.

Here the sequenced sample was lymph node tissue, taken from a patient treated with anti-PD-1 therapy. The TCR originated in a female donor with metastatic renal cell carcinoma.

CDR3 reads: CASSGLAGGPEQFF. The DNA sequence reads TGCGCCAGCAGCGGACTAGCGGGAGGGCCCGAGCAGTTCTTC. The sequence links TRBV5-1 to TRBJ2-1, with 15 central nucleotides matching TRBD2. For this chain, trimming is 4 bases at the V end and 10 bases at the J end, and the number of junction bases without a gene match is 3. Based on the germline V gene, the CDR1 and CDR2 sequences are SGHRS and YFSETQ. The CDR3, cysteine through phenylalanine, is 14 amino acids long. Only CDR3 DNA remains: 42 bases, in frame from the first base.